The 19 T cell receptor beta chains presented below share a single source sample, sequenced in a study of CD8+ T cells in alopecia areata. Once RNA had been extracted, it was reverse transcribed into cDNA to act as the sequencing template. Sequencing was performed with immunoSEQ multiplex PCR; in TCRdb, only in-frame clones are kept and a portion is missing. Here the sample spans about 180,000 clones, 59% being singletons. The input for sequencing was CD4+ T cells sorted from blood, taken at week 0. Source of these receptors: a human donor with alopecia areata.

The CDR3 bases are TGTGCCAGCCACCAGAGAAACCAAGAGACCCAGTACTTC. Its protein product is CASHQRNQETQYF. The genes are TRBV5-6 and TRBJ2-5; D gene uncertain. The CDR3 runs to 13 residues. Germline CDR1 reads SGHDT; CDR2 reads YYEEEE. V was shortened by 7 bases and J by 0 bases, with 10 bases between the two germline ends.

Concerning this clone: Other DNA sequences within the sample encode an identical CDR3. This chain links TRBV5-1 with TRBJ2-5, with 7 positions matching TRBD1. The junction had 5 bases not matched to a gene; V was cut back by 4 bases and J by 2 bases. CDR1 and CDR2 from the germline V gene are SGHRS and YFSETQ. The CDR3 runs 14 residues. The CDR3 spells CASSLGTAQETQYF. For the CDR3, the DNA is TGCGCCAGCAGCCTCGGGACAGCTCAAGAGACCCAGTACTTC.

The DNA of the CDR3 is TGTGCCAGCGGAGGGGGCCCCGGGGAGCTGTTTTTT. The encoded protein is CASGGGPGELFF. The chain has TRBV2 and TRBJ2-2, with D possibly matching TRBD1 (7 bases). The germline gives CDR1 SNHLY, CDR2 FYNNEI. The length of the CDR3 is 12 residues. Between the trimmed V and J ends, which lost 8 bases and 6 bases, there was a span of 10 bases.

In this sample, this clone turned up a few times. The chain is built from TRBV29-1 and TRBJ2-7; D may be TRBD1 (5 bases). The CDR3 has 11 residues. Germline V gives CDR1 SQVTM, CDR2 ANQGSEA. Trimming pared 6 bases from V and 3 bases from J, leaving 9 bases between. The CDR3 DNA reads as TGCAGCGTATACGACAGCTACGAGCAGTACTTC. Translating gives CSVYDSYEQYF.

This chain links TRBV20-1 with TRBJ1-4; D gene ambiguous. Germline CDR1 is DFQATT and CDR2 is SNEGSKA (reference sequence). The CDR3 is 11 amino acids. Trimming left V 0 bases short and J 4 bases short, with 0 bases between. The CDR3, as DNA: TGCAGTGCTAGAGATAATGAAAAACTGTTTTTT. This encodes CSARDNEKLFF.

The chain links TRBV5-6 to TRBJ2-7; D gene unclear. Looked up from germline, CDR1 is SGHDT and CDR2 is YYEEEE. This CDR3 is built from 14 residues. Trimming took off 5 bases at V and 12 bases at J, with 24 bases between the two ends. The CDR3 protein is CASSRAVDREVRYF. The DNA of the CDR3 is TGTGCCAGCAGTCGCGCCGTGGATAGGGAAGTACGGTACTTC.

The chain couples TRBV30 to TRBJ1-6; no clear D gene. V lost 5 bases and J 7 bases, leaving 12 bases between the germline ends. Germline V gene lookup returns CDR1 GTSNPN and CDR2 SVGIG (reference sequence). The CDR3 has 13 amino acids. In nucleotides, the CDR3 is TGTGCCTGGCGACGTAGCCCGAATTCACCCCTCCACTTT. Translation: CAWRRSPNSPLHF.

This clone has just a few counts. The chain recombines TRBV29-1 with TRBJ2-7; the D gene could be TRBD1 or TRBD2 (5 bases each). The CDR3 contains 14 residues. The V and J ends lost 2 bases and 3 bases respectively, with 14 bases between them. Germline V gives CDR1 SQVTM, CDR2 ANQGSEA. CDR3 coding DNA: TGCAGCGTTGAATGGGACCCCCACAGCTACGAGCAGTACTTC. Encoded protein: CSVEWDPHSYEQYF.

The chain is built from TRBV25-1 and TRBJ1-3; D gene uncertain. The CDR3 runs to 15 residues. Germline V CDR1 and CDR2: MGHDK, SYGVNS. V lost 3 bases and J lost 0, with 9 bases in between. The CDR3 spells CASSDVRSSGNTIYF. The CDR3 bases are TGTGCCAGCAGTGATGTCAGGAGCTCTGGAAACACCATATATTTT. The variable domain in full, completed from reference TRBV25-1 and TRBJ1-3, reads EADIYQTPRYLVIGTGKKITLECSQTMGHDKMYWYQQDPGMELHLIHYSYGVNSTEKGDLSSESTVSRIRTEHFPLTLESARPSHTSQYLCASSDVRSSGNTIYFGEGSWLTVV.

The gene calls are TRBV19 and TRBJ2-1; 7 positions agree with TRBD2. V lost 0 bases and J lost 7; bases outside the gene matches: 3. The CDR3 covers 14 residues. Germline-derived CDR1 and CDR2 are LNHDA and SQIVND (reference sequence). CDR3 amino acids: CASSIELARNEQFF. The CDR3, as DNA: TGTGCCAGTAGTATAGAACTAGCGAGAAATGAGCAGTTCTTC.

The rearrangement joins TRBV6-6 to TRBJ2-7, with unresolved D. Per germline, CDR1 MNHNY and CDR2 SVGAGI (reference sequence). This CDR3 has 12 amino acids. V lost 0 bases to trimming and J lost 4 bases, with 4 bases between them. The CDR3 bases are TGTGCCAGCAGTTACTCGAAGTACGAGCAGTACTTC. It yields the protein CASSYSKYEQYF.

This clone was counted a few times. In DNA, the CDR3 is TGCAGCGTTGGTGAGGGGAGTACGGATAGCAATCAGCCCCAGCATTTT. This encodes CSVGEGSTDSNQPQHF. The V gene is TRBV29-1, the J gene TRBJ1-5; a possible D gene is TRBD1 (5 bases). Germline values: CDR1 SQVTM, CDR2 ANQGSEA. This CDR3 comprises 16 residues. The V end was cut by 4 bases, the J end by 0 bases, with 16 bases between.

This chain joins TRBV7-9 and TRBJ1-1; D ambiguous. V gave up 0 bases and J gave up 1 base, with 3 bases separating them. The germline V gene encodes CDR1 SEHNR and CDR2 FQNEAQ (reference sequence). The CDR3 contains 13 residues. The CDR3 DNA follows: TGTGCCAGCAGCTTAGCACCGAACACTGAAGCTTTCTTT. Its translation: CASSLAPNTEAFF. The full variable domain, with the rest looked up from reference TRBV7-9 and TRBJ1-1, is DTGVSQNPRHKITKRGQNVTFRCDPISEHNRLYWYRQTLGQGPEFLTYFQNEAQLEKSRLLSDRFSAERPKGSFSTLEIQRTEQGDSAMYLCASSLAPNTEAFFGQGTRLTVV.

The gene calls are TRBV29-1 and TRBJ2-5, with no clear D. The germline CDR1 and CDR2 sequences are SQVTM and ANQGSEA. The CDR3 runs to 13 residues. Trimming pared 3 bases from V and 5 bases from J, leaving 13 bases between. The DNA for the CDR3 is TGCAGCGTTGATGGAGCAGTGAGGGAGACCCAGTACTTC. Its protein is CSVDGAVRETQYF.

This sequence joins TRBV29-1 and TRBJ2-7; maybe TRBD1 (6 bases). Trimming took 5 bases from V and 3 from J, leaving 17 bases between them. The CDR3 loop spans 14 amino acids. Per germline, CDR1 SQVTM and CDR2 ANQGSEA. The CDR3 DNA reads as TGCAGCGTTCCTAAACCGGGACACCTCTACGAGCAGTACTTC. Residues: CSVPKPGHLYEQYF.

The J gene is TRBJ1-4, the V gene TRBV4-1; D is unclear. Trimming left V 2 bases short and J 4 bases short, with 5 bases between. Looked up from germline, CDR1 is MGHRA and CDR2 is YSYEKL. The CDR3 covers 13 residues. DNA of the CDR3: TGCGCCAGCAGCCAAAGACATAATGAAAAACTGTTTTTT. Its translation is CASSQRHNEKLFF.

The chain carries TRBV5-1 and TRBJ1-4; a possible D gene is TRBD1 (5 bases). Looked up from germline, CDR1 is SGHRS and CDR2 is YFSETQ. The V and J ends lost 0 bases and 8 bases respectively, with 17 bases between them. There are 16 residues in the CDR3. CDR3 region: CASSLDTGTALEKLFF. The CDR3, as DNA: TGCGCCAGCAGCTTGGATACCGGGACCGCCTTAGAAAAACTGTTTTTT.

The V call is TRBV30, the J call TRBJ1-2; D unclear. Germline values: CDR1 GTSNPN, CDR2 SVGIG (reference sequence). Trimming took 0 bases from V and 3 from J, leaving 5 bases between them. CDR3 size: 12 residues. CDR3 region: CAWSVLDYGYTF. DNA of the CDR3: TGTGCCTGGAGTGTACTGGACTATGGCTACACCTTC.

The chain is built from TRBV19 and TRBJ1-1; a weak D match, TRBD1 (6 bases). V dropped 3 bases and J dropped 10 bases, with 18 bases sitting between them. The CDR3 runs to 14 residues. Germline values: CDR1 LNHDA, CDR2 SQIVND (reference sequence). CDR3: CASSIFPGGAGAFF. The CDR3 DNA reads TGTGCCAGTAGTATCTTTCCGGGGGGCGCCGGAGCTTTCTTT. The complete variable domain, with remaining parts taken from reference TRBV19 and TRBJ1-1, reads DGGITQSPKYLFRKEGQNVTLSCEQNLNHDAMYWYRQDPGQGLRLIYYSQIVNDFQKGDIAEGYSVSREKKESFPLTVTSAQKNPTAFYLCASSIFPGGAGAFFGQGTRLTVV.